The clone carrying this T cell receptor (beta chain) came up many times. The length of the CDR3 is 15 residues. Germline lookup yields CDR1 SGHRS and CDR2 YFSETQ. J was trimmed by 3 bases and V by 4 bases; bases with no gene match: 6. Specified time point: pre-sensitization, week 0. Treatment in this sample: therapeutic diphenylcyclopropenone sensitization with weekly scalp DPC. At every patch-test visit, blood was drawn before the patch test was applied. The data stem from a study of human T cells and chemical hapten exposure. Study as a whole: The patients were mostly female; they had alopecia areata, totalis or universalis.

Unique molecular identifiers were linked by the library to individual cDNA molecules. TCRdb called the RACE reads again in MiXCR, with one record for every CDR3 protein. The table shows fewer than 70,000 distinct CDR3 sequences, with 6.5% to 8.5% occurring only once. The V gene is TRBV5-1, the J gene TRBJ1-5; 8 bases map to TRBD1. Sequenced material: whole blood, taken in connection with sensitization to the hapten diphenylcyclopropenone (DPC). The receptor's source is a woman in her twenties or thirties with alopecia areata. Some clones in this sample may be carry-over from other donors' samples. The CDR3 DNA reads TGCGCCAGCAGCACCGGGACAGGACCCAATCAGCCCCAGCATTTT. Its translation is CASSTGTGPNQPQHF.